This T cell receptor (beta chain) was recorded in a study of immune cell composition in non-small cell lung cancer. Template was genomic DNA from frozen, unsorted single-cell suspensions. General study findings and limits: Tumour TCR-beta clonality showed no significant link to smoking pack-years. Tumour-reactive clones were not shown to match dominant in vivo tumour clones.

TCRdb's copy holds only in-frame clones and misses some; the assay was immunoSEQ multiplex PCR. The data hold roughly 14,000 clones, with about 69% observed a single time. Germline V lookup: CDR1 SGHTA, CDR2 FQGTGA. Germline trimming cut 0 bases from V and 0 bases from J; bases unmatched to any gene: 8. The length of the CDR3 is 18 residues. Turning to this clone: Its antigen is unknown.

This sequence was found in a human donor with non-small cell lung cancer. The material sequenced was lung tumor tissue. The rearrangement uses TRBV7-3 and TRBJ2-4; 7 nucleotides match TRBD1. The chain's CDR3 is CASSLTGGSNSAKNIQYF. The CDR3 DNA reads as TGTGCCAGCAGCTTAACAGGGGGCTCCAACTCAGCCAAAAACATTCAGTACTTC.